This is a list of T cell receptor beta chains from one sample in a study of T cells in tuberculosis. Profiling relied on immunoSEQ multiplex PCR, and the TCRdb table lists in-frame clones only, not all of them. The repertoire includes approximately 30,000 clones, about nine tenths of them detected once, and roughly 2% sits in the top ten. The material sequenced was PBMCs. Source of these receptors: a donor aged 10 to 29 with latent tuberculosis or without tuberculosis infection. CDR3s include the opening cysteine and the closing phenylalanine or tryptophan. D genes are given only for firm matches. Part of the rows lack a size; the others show once, few, many or a class for expanded clones.

TRBV11-2	once	-	TRBJ1-2	TGTGCCAGCAGCCGACAGGCTCCCTATGGCTACACCTTC	CASSRQAPYGYTF
TRBV6-5	-	-	TRBJ1-2	TGTGCCAGCACTCCAGGGAATGGCTACACCTTC	CASTPGNGYTF
TRBV5-6	-	TRBD1	TRBJ1-2	TGTGCCAGCAGCCCAGGGACAGGGGGACGATACTATGGCTACACCTTC	CASSPGTGGRYYGYTF
TRBV14	once	-	TRBJ2-5	TGTGCCAGCAGCCAAGATTTAGTTCAATGGGGCCCCCAAGAGACCCAGTACTTC	CASSQDLVQWGPQETQYF
TRBV7-2	-	-	TRBJ2-5	TGTGCCAGCGCGTACGGGGGGCGTGAGACCCAGTACTTC	CASAYGGRETQYF
TRBV28	-	-	TRBJ1-4	TGTGCCAGCAGACAGGGAGACGAAAAACTGTTTTTT	CASRQGDEKLFF
TRBV5-1	-	TRBD1	TRBJ1-2	TGCGCCAGCAGAATTGATGACAGGGGAAACTATGGCTACACCTTC	CASRIDDRGNYGYTF
TRBV19	once	-	TRBJ1-5	TGTGCCAGTAGCCCGACAGGAAATCAGCCCCAGCATTTT	CASSPTGNQPQHF
TRBV6-5	-	-	TRBJ1-2	TGTGCCAGCAGAACACATGCCGGGACAGGCTACACCTTC	CASRTHAGTGYTF
TRBV28	-	-	TRBJ1-6	TGTGCCAGCGGTCGACAGAGCTCCTATAATTCACCCCTCCACTTT	CASGRQSSYNSPLHF
TRBV18	-	TRBD1	TRBJ2-1	TGTGCCAGCTCACTTTTCCCGGGACAGGGGGCGCGTGAGCAGTTCTTC	CASSLFPGQGAREQFF
TRBV5-6	-	-	TRBJ1-1	TGTGCCAGCAGCTTGGCCGGTATCAGGGACACTGAAGCTTTCTTT	CASSLAGIRDTEAFF
TRBV10-3	-	-	TRBJ1-5	TGTGCCATCAGTGAGACTAATCAGCCCCAGCATTTT	CAISETNQPQHF
TRBV14	-	-	TRBJ2-7	TGTGCCAGCTCCGGAGGGCTCGAGCAGTACTTC	CASSGGLEQYF
TRBV19	few	-	TRBJ2-7	TGTGCCAGTAGTATAGGAATGGCTGCCGAGCAGTACTTC	CASSIGMAAEQYF
TRBV7-8	-	TRBD2	TRBJ2-1	TGTGCCAGCAGCTTAGGTCTAGCGGGGGGTCATAGGCGGTACAATGAGCAGTTCTTC	CASSLGLAGGHRRYNEQFF
TRBV6-4	-	-	TRBJ2-3	TGTGCCAGCAGTCACCTTCTAGGCACAGATACGCAGTATTTT	CASSHLLGTDTQYF
TRBV2	-	-	TRBJ1-1	TGTGCCAGCAGTGAAAAAATGGGTGGGGCAGGGGCGTCCTTT	CASSEKMGGAGASF
TRBV2	-	-	TRBJ1-5	TGTGCCAGCAGCCCCGGTATGGTATCATTGCGGGGCAATCAGCCCCAGCATTTT	CASSPGMVSLRGNQPQHF
TRBV9	-	TRBD1	TRBJ1-1	TGTGCCAGCAGCGTAGTTCGGACAGGGCACCTTGGGGCTTTCTTT	CASSVVRTGHLGAFF